The following is a TCR beta chain sequence with its context. Individuals drawn from around 25 US areas were about 18 to 95 years old. The data belong to a study of blood T cell repertoires in COVID-19. Study-level background: Samples came from the United States, Italy and Spain, spanning acute and convalescent COVID-19.

Germline V gives CDR1 LNHNV, CDR2 YYDKDF (reference sequence). J was trimmed by 10 bases and V by 0 bases; bases with no gene match: 15. The CDR3 is 18 residues long. Profiled with immunoSEQ multiplex PCR; TCRdb holds only in-frame clones, not every one. The sample lists 150,000 to 200,000 clones; more than 65% were seen once. The rearrangement joins TRBV15 to TRBJ2-1; TRBD2 matches 10 bases. Source material: PBMCs or T cells enriched from blood (not recorded which). The source of this sequence is a woman between 45 and 60 years old with acute COVID-19. The chain's CDR3 is CATSRDRLAGDVEEEQFF. The DNA for the CDR3 is TGTGCCACCAGCAGAGATCGCCTAGCGGGGGACGTGGAAGAGGAGCAGTTCTTC.